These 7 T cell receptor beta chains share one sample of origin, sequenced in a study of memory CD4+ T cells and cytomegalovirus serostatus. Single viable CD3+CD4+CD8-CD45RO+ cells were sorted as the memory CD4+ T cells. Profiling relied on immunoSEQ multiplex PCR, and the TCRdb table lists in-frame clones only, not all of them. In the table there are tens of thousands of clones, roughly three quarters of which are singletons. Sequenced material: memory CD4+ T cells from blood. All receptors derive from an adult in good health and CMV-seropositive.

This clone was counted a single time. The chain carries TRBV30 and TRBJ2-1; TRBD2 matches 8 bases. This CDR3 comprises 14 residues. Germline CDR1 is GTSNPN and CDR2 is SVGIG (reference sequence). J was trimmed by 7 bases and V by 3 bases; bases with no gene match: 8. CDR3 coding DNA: TGTGCCTGGAGGAAGGTAGCGGGGTTTAATGAGCAGTTCTTC. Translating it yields CAWRKVAGFNEQFF.

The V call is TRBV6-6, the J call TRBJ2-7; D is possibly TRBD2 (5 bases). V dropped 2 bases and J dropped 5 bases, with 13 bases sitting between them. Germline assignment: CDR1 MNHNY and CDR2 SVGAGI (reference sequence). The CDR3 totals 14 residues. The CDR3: CASSYRGAGDEQYF. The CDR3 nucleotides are TGTGCCAGCAGTTACCGGGGAGCCGGGGACGAGCAGTACTTC.

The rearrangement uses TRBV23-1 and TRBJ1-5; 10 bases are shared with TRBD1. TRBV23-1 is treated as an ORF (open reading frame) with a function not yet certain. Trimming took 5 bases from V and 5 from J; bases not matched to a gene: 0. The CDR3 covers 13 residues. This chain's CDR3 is CASSGQGDQPQHF. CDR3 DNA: TGCGCCAGCAGTGGACAGGGGGATCAGCCCCAGCATTTT.

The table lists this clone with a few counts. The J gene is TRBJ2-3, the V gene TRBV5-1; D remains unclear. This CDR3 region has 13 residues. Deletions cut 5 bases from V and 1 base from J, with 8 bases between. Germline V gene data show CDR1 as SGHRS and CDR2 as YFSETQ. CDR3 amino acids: CASSPAGTDTQYF. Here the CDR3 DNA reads TGCGCCAGCAGTCCGGCGGGCACAGATACGCAGTATTTT.

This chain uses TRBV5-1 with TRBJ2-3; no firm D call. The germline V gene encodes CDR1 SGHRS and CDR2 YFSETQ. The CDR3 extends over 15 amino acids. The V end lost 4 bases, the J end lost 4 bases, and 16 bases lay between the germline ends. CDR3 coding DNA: TGCGCCAGCAGCGAGCATTTAGTTAGGGCAGATACGCAGTATTTT. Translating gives CASSEHLVRADTQYF.

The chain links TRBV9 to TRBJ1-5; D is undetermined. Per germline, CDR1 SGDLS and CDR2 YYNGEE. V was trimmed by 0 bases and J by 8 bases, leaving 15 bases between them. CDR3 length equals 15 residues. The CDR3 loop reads CASSVGAADFEPQHF. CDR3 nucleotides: TGTGCCAGCAGCGTAGGTGCGGCCGACTTTGAGCCCCAGCATTTT.

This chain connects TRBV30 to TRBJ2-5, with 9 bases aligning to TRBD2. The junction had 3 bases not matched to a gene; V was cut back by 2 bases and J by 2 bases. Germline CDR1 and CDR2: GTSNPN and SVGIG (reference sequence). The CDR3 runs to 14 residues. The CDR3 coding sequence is TGTGCCTGGAGTACCCTAGCGGGGCAAGAGACCCAGTACTTC. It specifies CAWSTLAGQETQYF.